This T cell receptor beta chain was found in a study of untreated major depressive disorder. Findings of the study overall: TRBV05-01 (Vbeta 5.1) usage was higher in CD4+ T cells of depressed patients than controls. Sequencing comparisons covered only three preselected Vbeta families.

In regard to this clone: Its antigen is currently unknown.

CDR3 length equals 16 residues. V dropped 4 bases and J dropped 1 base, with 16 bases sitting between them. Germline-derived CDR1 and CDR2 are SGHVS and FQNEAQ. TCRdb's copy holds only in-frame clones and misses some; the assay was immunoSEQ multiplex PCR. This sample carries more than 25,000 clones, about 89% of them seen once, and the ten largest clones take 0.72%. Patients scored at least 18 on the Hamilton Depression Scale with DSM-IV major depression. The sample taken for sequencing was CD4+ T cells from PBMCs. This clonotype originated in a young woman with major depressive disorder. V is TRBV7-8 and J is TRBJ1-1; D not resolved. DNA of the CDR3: TGTGCCAGCAGCTCGAGGCGGTACCAGCCGAACACTGAAGCTTTCTTT. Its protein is CASSSRRYQPNTEAFF.